The 25 T cell receptor beta chains presented below share a single source sample, sequenced in a study of metastatic and nonmetastatic thyroid tumors. Through MiXCR, TCRdb re-clonotyped the PCR reads. This repertoire shows 22,000 or so clones, around 19% found once; its top ten account for about 30%. All patients were untreated before thyroid surgery. Sample: blood. These receptors originate from a female donor with papillary thyroid cancer or a benign thyroid nodule (not recorded which). Some clones in this sample may be carry-over from other donors' samples.

CDR3 in DNA: TGTGCCAGTAGCGACACGTTGTCGGCCCTCCACTTT. It yields the protein CASSDTLSALHF. The chain has TRBV28 and TRBJ1-6; unclear D gene. V shed 9 bases and J shed 14 bases, with 17 bases lying between them. Germline CDR1 reads MDHEN; CDR2 reads SYDVKM. There are 12 residues in the CDR3.

This clone was recorded at least ten times. The chain combines TRBV6-1 with TRBJ2-2, with D maybe TRBD2 (5 bases). V was pared by 5 bases and J by 1 base, with 8 bases between. CDR3 length: 14 residues. The germline V gene encodes CDR1 MNHNS and CDR2 SASEGT. The CDR3 loop reads CASSISGNTGELFF. CDR3 in DNA: TGTGCCAGCAGTATAAGCGGGAACACCGGGGAGCTGTTTTTT.

This clone is medium-sized in the sample. The V and J genes are TRBV12-3 or TRBV12-4 and TRBJ1-3; D is unclear. CDR3 length: 11 amino acids. The ends were cut back, 6 bases at V and 4 bases at J, with 4 bases in the middle. CDR3 in DNA: TGTGCCAGCAGAAAAGGAAACACCATATATTTT. This codes for CASRKGNTIYF.

This clone was observed a handful of times. A junction boundary mismatches the germline segment, possibly from a read error. This chain uses TRBV7-9 with TRBJ2-1; D is possibly TRBD2 (5 bases). Germline V lookup: CDR1 SEHNR, CDR2 FQNEAQ (reference sequence). The CDR3 covers 12 residues. The CDR3 is CANSFKDCEQFF. The CDR3 DNA follows: TGTGCCAACAGCTTCAAGGACTGTGAGCAGTTCTTC.

This clone was picked up many times. The genes are TRBV7-6 and TRBJ2-5, with D unclear. This CDR3 region has 15 residues. Trimming shortened V by 1 base and J by 5 bases, and 14 bases separated the two germline ends. Germline V gene sequence: CDR1 SGHVS, CDR2 FNYEAQ. The CDR3 bases are TGTGCCAGCAGCTTAGAGGAAGGGTTCGGGGAGACCCAGTACTTC. This gives the protein CASSLEEGFGETQYF. The full variable domain, completed using reference TRBV7-6 and TRBJ2-5, is GAGVSQSPRYKVTKRGQDVALRCDPISGHVSLYWYRQALGQGPEFLTYFNYEAQQDKSGLPNDRFSAERPEGSISTLTIQRTEQRDSAMYRCASSLEEGFGETQYFGPGTRLLVL.

The V and J genes are TRBV30 and TRBJ1-1; D remains unclear. This CDR3 is built from 9 residues. Per germline, CDR1 GTSNPN and CDR2 SVGIG (reference sequence). CDR3 DNA: TGTGCTGCGAACACTGAAGCTTTCTTT. This gives the protein CAANTEAFF.

This clone was found many times. The rearrangement joins TRBV6-1 to TRBJ2-5; TRBD1 or TRBD2 may be the D gene (5 bases each). CDR3 size: 14 residues. The germline V gene encodes CDR1 MNHNS and CDR2 SASEGT. Trimming took off 6 bases at V and 4 bases at J, with 15 bases between the two ends. The chain's CDR3 is CASRRGETRETQYF. The DNA of the CDR3 is TGTGCCAGCAGGAGGGGAGAGACCAGAGAGACCCAGTACTTC.

This clone has more than one count but fewer than ten. The chain is built from TRBV19 and TRBJ1-2; D call uncertain. Germline CDR1 is LNHDA and CDR2 is SQIVND (reference sequence). Trimming shortened V by 1 base and J by 2 bases, and 8 bases separated the two germline ends. The length of the CDR3 is 14 residues. Written as DNA, the CDR3 is TGTGCCAGTAGTATAGGCAAGCAGAACTATGGCTACACCTTC. This translates into CASSIGKQNYGYTF.

This clone was recorded at least ten times. J is TRBJ1-5 and V is TRBV6-1; D not certain. The CDR3 sequence is 13 residues long. V was trimmed by 6 bases and J by 6 bases, leaving 12 bases between them. The germline V gene encodes CDR1 MNHNS and CDR2 SASEGT. CDR3 DNA: TGTGCCAGCAGCCGAACTTTCGGTCAGCCCCAGCATTTT. This codes for CASSRTFGQPQHF.

This clone was counted between two and nine times. This may come from a read error, since a much larger clone is one base off. The chain carries TRBV10-3 and TRBJ1-5, with 7 positions matching TRBD1. Germline V lookup: CDR1 ENHRY, CDR2 SYGVKD. The trim removed 0 bases at V and 2 bases at J, leaving 7 bases unmatched. CDR3 length: 17 residues. DNA for the CDR3: TGTGCCATCAGTGAGTCTAACAGGGGTTCTTGCAATCAGCCCCAGCATTTT. Protein sequence: CAISESNRGSCNQPQHF.

This sequence joins TRBV20-1 and TRBJ1-6, with no clear D. CDR1 and CDR2 (germline): DFQATT, SNEGSKA (reference sequence). The CDR3 covers 15 residues. V was cut by 8 bases and J by 7 bases, with 21 bases left in between. As DNA, the CDR3 is TGCAGTTCCAGAGCCCCGACGGTGAGGAATTCACCCCTCCACTTT. It encodes CSSRAPTVRNSPLHF.

This chain connects TRBV20-1 to TRBJ1-2, with D perhaps matching TRBD1 (6 bases). This CDR3 contains 15 residues. V lost 4 bases, J lost 3 bases, and 18 bases lay in between. CDR1 is DFQATT and CDR2 is SNEGSKA in the germline V gene (reference sequence). DNA for the CDR3: TGCAGTGCTAAAGACGCACTGGGGGCTTACTATGGCTACACCTTC. Translated, it gives CSAKDALGAYYGYTF.

This clone was observed at least ten times. Distinct nucleotide sequences in the sample also encode this CDR3. The rearrangement joins TRBV7-7 to TRBJ2-1; maybe TRBD2 (6 bases). The length of the CDR3 is 11 residues. The germline V gene encodes CDR1 SSHAT and CDR2 FNYEAQ (reference sequence). With 8 bases removed from V and 15 bases from J, the gap between germline ends came to 17 bases. Written as DNA, the CDR3 is TGTGCCAGCGGTGTAGGAGGGCCACTGTTCTTC. This codes for CASGVGGPLFF.

This clone was recorded many times. This chain links TRBV20-1 with TRBJ2-7; tentatively, D is TRBD2 (5 bases). Trimming took 6 bases from V and 7 from J, leaving 13 bases between them. CDR1 and CDR2 (germline): DFQATT, SNEGSKA (reference sequence). This CDR3 has 11 residues. CDR3 sequence reads: CSAPVPGEQYF. CDR3 nucleotides: TGCAGTGCGCCCGTCCCGGGAGAGCAGTACTTC.

Worth noting for this clone: Sequence at one end of the junction differs from germline and may be a read error. V gene TRBV20-1 combines with J gene TRBJ1-2; unclear D gene. There are 15 residues in the CDR3. CDR1 is DFQATT and CDR2 is SNEGSKA in the germline V gene (reference sequence). CDR3 nucleotides: TGCAGTGCTAGAAATGCAAGATACACTAAATATGGCTACACCTTC. Translated: CSARNARYTKYGYTF.

This clone has a count of ten or more. DNA for the CDR3: TGTGCCAGCAGCCCTGCAGGGAGAGATGGCTACACCTTC. This encodes CASSPAGRDGYTF. The rearrangement uses TRBV11-2 and TRBJ1-2; TRBD1 is a possible D gene (5 bases). The CDR3 is 13 residues long. Germline CDR1 reads SGHAT; CDR2 reads FQNNGV. V lost 5 bases to trimming and J lost 6 bases, with 13 bases between them.

This clone has a handful of counts. This chain links TRBV6-1 with TRBJ2-7, with 7 bases lining up with TRBD1. Trimming cost V 3 bases and J 4 bases; bases outside gene matches: 9. Germline V gene lookup returns CDR1 MNHNS and CDR2 SASEGT. CDR3 size: 15 residues. The CDR3 region has the DNA TGTGCCAGCAGTGACCTCCCGGGACAGAGATACGAGCAGTACTTC. Translation: CASSDLPGQRYEQYF.

This clone came up once. The rearrangement joins TRBV11-2 to TRBJ1-3; 8 bases fit TRBD1. The CDR3 spans 15 residues. Trimming removed 4 bases from V and 2 bases from J; junction bases left unmatched: 4. Germline-derived CDR1 and CDR2 are SGHAT and FQNNGV. The CDR3 nucleotides read TGTGCCAGCAGCTCGGACAGGGTGACTGGAAACACCATATATTTT. Amino acids: CASSSDRVTGNTIYF.

This clone was recorded many times. The rearrangement joins TRBV19 to TRBJ2-2, with a possible D match to TRBD1 (6 bases). The length of the CDR3 is 15 residues. Trimming took 1 base from V and 4 from J, leaving 10 bases between them. From germline, CDR1 is LNHDA and CDR2 SQIVND (reference sequence). CDR3 sequence reads: CASSIGQVFTGELFF. The CDR3 nucleotides read TGTGCCAGTAGTATAGGACAGGTATTCACCGGGGAGCTGTTTTTT.

This clone was counted ten times or more. The chain links TRBV9 to TRBJ1-6; D is possibly TRBD1 (5 bases). The length of the CDR3 is 15 residues. Germline V gene sequence: CDR1 SGDLS, CDR2 YYNGEE. Trimming left V 5 bases short and J 3 bases short, with 12 bases between. The CDR3 bases are TGTGCCAGCAGTAGGGAGGGACTCTATAATTCACCCCTCCACTTT. Protein: CASSREGLYNSPLHF.

This clone was detected ten times or more. Here the CDR3 DNA reads TGTGCCAGCTCACGGGCAGGCGTTGAAAAACTGTTTTTT. Its translation: CASSRAGVEKLFF. This sequence joins TRBV18 and TRBJ1-4; no definite D call. V lost 4 bases to trimming and J lost 7 bases, with 10 bases between them. Germline V gene lookup returns CDR1 KGHSH and CDR2 LQKENI. The CDR3 has 13 residues.

The sample holds many counts of this clone. The rearrangement uses TRBV5-6 and TRBJ2-5; maybe TRBD2 (5 bases). The CDR3 length is 16 residues. Germline V CDR1 and CDR2: SGHDT, YYEEEE. Deletions cut 3 bases from V and 2 bases from J, with 17 bases between. This CDR3 reads CASSSLGSARQETQYF. CDR3 coding DNA: TGTGCCAGCAGCTCTCTGGGTAGCGCACGTCAAGAGACCCAGTACTTC.

This clone appeared many times. The chain carries TRBV7-8 and TRBJ1-4; D perhaps matches TRBD1 (6 bases). The CDR3 is made up of 13 amino acids. V lost 1 base, J lost 6 bases, and 6 bases lay in between. CDR1 is SGHVS and CDR2 is FQNEAQ in the germline V gene. This chain's CDR3 is CASSLDRDEKLFF. The CDR3, as DNA: TGTGCCAGCAGCTTAGACAGGGATGAAAAACTGTTTTTT.

This clone was found many times. The chain employs TRBV3-1 and TRBJ1-1; D unresolved. Germline CDR1 LGHDT, CDR2 YNNKEL (reference sequence). The V end lost 3 bases, the J end lost 4 bases, and 3 bases lay between the germline ends. The CDR3 is 11 residues long. CDR3 residues: CASSQATEAFF. The CDR3 bases are TGTGCCAGCAGCCAGGCCACTGAAGCTTTCTTT.

This clone was detected a few times. A much larger clone is a single base away; this may be a read error. This chain uses TRBV14 with TRBJ1-1; D unclear. Looked up from germline, CDR1 is SGHDN and CDR2 is FVKESK. This CDR3 contains 16 residues. The CDR3 loop is CASSHGILVTNTEASF. CDR3 in DNA: TGTGCCAGCAGCCACGGAATTCTTGTCACGAACACTGAAGCTTCCTTT. The complete variable domain, with remaining parts taken from reference TRBV14 and TRBJ1-1, reads EAGVTQFPSHSVIEKGQTVTLRCDPISGHDNLYWYRRVMGKEIKFLLHFVKESKQDESGMPNNRFLAERTGGTYSTLKVQPAELEDSGVYFCASSHGILVTNTEASFGQGTRLTVV.